These 26 T cell receptor beta chains share one sample of origin, sequenced in a study of early T cells in non-severe SARS-CoV-2 infection (dated by TCRdb to the early 2020s). Libraries came from 5' RACE. Sequencing took place on a NextSeq 500. TCRdb ran its own pipeline on the public reads, namely fastp trimming at Q25 and MiXCR clone calling, and kept in-frame beta chains. Rows matching on CDR3 protein sequence are summarized as one entry with the most common DNA and genes. In this sample the table shows approximately 70,000 distinct CDR3 sequences, approximately 5% of which occur a single time. Together, the top ten hold about 7% of the sample. This specimen was whole blood, taken at baseline. Every receptor here comes from an adult who was a healthcare worker with PCR-confirmed SARS-CoV-2 infection or an uninfected control (not recorded which).

This clonotype was observed at least ten times. CDR3 sequence reads: CASSQEAGGPYEQYF. The CDR3, as DNA: TGTGCCAGCAGCCAGGAAGCGGGAGGGCCCTACGAGCAGTACTTC. The V call is TRBV3-1, the J call TRBJ2-7, with TRBD2 matching over 10 bases. The CDR3 extends over 15 amino acids. J lost 2 bases, V lost 3 bases, and 4 bases had no gene match. Per the germline V gene, CDR1 is LGHDT and CDR2 is YNNKEL (reference sequence).

The V call is TRBV7-9, the J call TRBJ1-1; the match to TRBD1 covers 8 bases. Germline loops: CDR1 SEHNR, CDR2 FQNEAQ (reference sequence). Losses at the gene ends were 5 bases for V and 1 base for J; bases not matched to a gene: 3. The CDR3 is made up of 14 amino acids. The CDR3: CASSNRGANTEAFF. CDR3 DNA sequence: TGTGCCAGCAGCAACAGGGGGGCGAACACTGAAGCTTTCTTT. Full variable domain (missing parts from reference TRBV7-9 and TRBJ1-1): DTGVSQNPRHKITKRGQNVTFRCDPISEHNRLYWYRQTLGQGPEFLTYFQNEAQLEKSRLLSDRFSAERPKGSFSTLEIQRTEQGDSAMYLCASSNRGANTEAFFGQGTRLTVV.

The sample holds many counts of this clonotype. The chain links TRBV11-2 to TRBJ2-6; D is unclear. V dropped 3 bases and J dropped 2 bases, with 5 bases sitting between them. The CDR3 has 14 amino acids. In germline, CDR1 is SGHAT, CDR2 FQNNGV. CDR3 protein: CASSFTAGANVLTF. The CDR3 region has the DNA TGTGCCAGCAGCTTCACAGCTGGGGCCAACGTCCTGACTTTC.

This clonotype was counted between two and nine times. The genes are TRBV29-1 and TRBJ2-3; D possibly corresponds to TRBD1 (6 bases). The CDR3 totals 14 residues. Germline CDR1 SQVTM, CDR2 ANQGSEA. Trimming took off 6 bases at V and 5 bases at J, with 18 bases between the two ends. The CDR3 region is CSVRDNRNGDTQYF. CDR3 nucleotide sequence: TGCAGCGTGAGGGACAACCGCAATGGAGATACGCAGTATTTT.

In its sample, this clonotype was seen many times. The chain is built from TRBV6-1 and TRBJ2-5; D might be TRBD2 (6 bases). CDR3 length equals 13 residues. The germline CDR1 and CDR2 sequences are MNHNS and SASEGT. Trimming stripped 5 bases from V and 1 base from J, with 8 bases between. As DNA, the CDR3 is TGTGCCAGCAGTCGGGACTTCCAAGAGACCCAGTACTTC. It encodes CASSRDFQETQYF.

The table lists this clonotype with a few counts. The CDR3 loop reads CASSFLGIESTDTQYF. The CDR3 coding sequence is TGTGCCAGCAGCTTTTTAGGGATAGAAAGTACAGATACGCAGTATTTT. This sequence joins TRBV7-9 and TRBJ2-3; D is unresolved. Trimming left V 3 bases short and J 3 bases short, with 16 bases between. Germline V gene data show CDR1 as SEHNR and CDR2 as FQNEAQ (reference sequence). The CDR3 sequence is 16 residues long. Variable domain in full (rest from reference TRBV7-9 and TRBJ2-3): DTGVSQNPRHKITKRGQNVTFRCDPISEHNRLYWYRQTLGQGPEFLTYFQNEAQLEKSRLLSDRFSAERPKGSFSTLEIQRTEQGDSAMYLCASSFLGIESTDTQYFGPGTRLTVL.

This clonotype was recorded many times. The gene calls are TRBV7-8 and TRBJ1-1; TRBD1 might be the D (6 bases). V was trimmed by 7 bases and J by 11 bases, leaving 17 bases between them. The CDR3 has 12 residues. Looked up from germline, CDR1 is SGHVS and CDR2 is FQNEAQ. CDR3 protein: CASIPYREGAFF. CDR3 bases: TGTGCCAGCATCCCCTACAGGGAAGGCGCTTTCTTT.

The sample holds many counts of this clonotype. The chain has TRBV25-1 and TRBJ2-7, with TRBD1 identical over 9 bases. Germline V gene lookup returns CDR1 MGHDK and CDR2 SYGVNS. This CDR3 has 13 amino acids. V trimming: 4 bases; J trimming: 5 bases; junction bases outside the gene matches: 3. In DNA, the CDR3 is TGTGCCAGCAGTGCCGGACAGGGGAACGAGCAGTACTTC. This encodes CASSAGQGNEQYF.

There are many counts of this clonotype. This sequence joins TRBV24-1 and TRBJ1-5; perhaps TRBD1 as D (5 bases). The CDR3 contains 14 residues. Germline CDR1 KGHDR, CDR2 SFDVKD. V lost 4 bases and J lost 3, with 9 bases in between. CDR3 sequence (DNA): TGTGCCACCAGTGAATCGGGGGACAATCAGCCCCAGCATTTT. Encoded protein: CATSESGDNQPQHF.

This clonotype was detected a few times. This chain links TRBV6-5 with TRBJ1-3; the D gene is possibly TRBD1 (6 bases). Trimming shortened V by 8 bases and J by 4 bases, and 18 bases separated the two germline ends. The germline V gene encodes CDR1 MNHEY and CDR2 SVGAGI. This CDR3 contains 15 residues. The CDR3: CASAFQGRGGNTIYF. As DNA, the CDR3 is TGTGCCAGCGCTTTTCAGGGGCGAGGCGGAAACACCATATATTTT.

This clonotype was seen at least ten times. The chain joins TRBV7-3 to TRBJ2-1, with 10 bases lining up with TRBD2. V was clipped by 4 bases and J by 0 bases; unmatched bases: 6. Germline CDR1 SGHTA, CDR2 FQGTGA. CDR3 length: 17 residues. DNA of the CDR3: TGTGCCAGCAGCTCCGGGACTAGCGCGAGCTCCTACAATGAGCAGTTCTTC. Its translation is CASSSGTSASSYNEQFF.

The table lists this clonotype with a few counts. The chain employs TRBV27 and TRBJ1-4, with D possibly matching TRBD1 (5 bases). Trimming left V 7 bases short and J 0 bases short, with 15 bases between. This CDR3 has 16 residues. From germline, CDR1 is MNHEY and CDR2 SMNVEV (reference sequence). This chain's CDR3 is CASTKGPYTTNEKLFF. CDR3 DNA sequence: TGTGCCAGCACCAAGGGGCCTTATACAACTAATGAAAAACTGTTTTTT.

This clonotype has at least ten counts. The V gene is TRBV19, the J gene TRBJ2-3; 8 bases are a match to TRBD2. J lost 2 bases, V lost 3 bases, and 4 bases had no gene match. Germline CDR1 LNHDA, CDR2 SQIVND (reference sequence). The CDR3 length is 15 residues. CDR3 region: CASSIQRGFTDTQYF. CDR3 DNA sequence: TGTGCCAGTAGTATCCAGCGGGGGTTCACAGATACGCAGTATTTT.

This clonotype was counted ten times or more. The chain has TRBV6-5 and TRBJ2-7; tentatively, D is TRBD1 (5 bases). Germline V gene lookup returns CDR1 MNHEY and CDR2 SVGAGI. This CDR3 is 14 amino acids long. V lost 7 bases and J lost 0, with 13 bases in between. The DNA of the CDR3 is TGTGCCAGCAAAATGGACACGAGCTCCTACGAGCAGTACTTC. This sequence encodes CASKMDTSSYEQYF.

The genes are TRBV7-3 and TRBJ2-6, with 7 positions matching TRBD1. The CDR3 covers 16 residues. Germline CDR1 reads SGHTA; CDR2 reads FQGTGA. V gave up 7 bases and J gave up 4 bases; unmatched junction bases: 10. CDR3: CASTGQATRGANVLTF. The CDR3 DNA follows: TGTGCCAGCACCGGACAGGCGACAAGGGGGGCCAACGTCCTGACTTTC.

The table lists this clonotype with a few counts. The V gene is TRBV12-3 or TRBV12-4, the J gene TRBJ2-7, with D maybe TRBD2 (5 bases). The V end lost 0 bases, the J end lost 6 bases, and 6 bases lay between the germline ends. The CDR3 consists of 12 residues. As DNA, the CDR3 is TGTGCCAGCAGTTTAGCGGGAGCCGAGCAGTACTTC. Encoded protein: CASSLAGAEQYF.

The sample holds many counts of this clonotype. The chain combines TRBV20-1 with TRBJ1-5; D is ambiguous. The CDR3 is made up of 14 amino acids. Germline CDR1 DFQATT, CDR2 SNEGSKA (reference sequence). The V gene lost 1 base and the J gene lost 6 bases, with 13 bases spanning the gap. The CDR3 spells CSARAGSTPQPQHF. The CDR3 DNA follows: TGCAGTGCTAGAGCCGGGTCCACCCCTCAGCCCCAGCATTTT.

This clonotype was detected many times. The chain links TRBV27 to TRBJ2-7; 10 positions agree with TRBD1. Germline lookup yields CDR1 MNHEY and CDR2 SMNVEV (reference sequence). The CDR3 is 15 residues long. The ends lost 4 bases at V and 7 bases at J; junction bases unmatched: 10. Written as DNA, the CDR3 is TGTGCCAGCAGTTACCAACCCGGACAGGGGGGAGAGCAGTACTTC. Its protein product is CASSYQPGQGGEQYF.

V and J are TRBV20-1 and TRBJ2-2; tentative D call: TRBD1 (6 bases). The CDR3 runs 17 residues. CDR1 is DFQATT, CDR2 SNEGSKA, per germline (reference sequence). V lost 1 base, J lost 0 bases, and 15 bases lay in between. The CDR3 loop is CSARGASGEPNTGELFF. CDR3 DNA: TGCAGTGCTAGAGGTGCATCAGGGGAGCCGAACACCGGGGAGCTGTTTTTT.

The V gene is TRBV19, the J gene TRBJ2-2; TRBD2 matches 11 bases. Looked up from germline, CDR1 is LNHDA and CDR2 is SQIVND (reference sequence). CDR3 length equals 17 residues. Trimming removed 7 bases from V and 6 bases from J; junction bases left unmatched: 13. CDR3 nucleotides: TGTGCCAGTACCAACCTGTTTAGCGGGAGGGTCCCCGGGGAGCTGTTTTTT. Translated, it gives CASTNLFSGRVPGELFF.

Ten or more counts support this clonotype. The genes are TRBV6-6 and TRBJ2-3; 9 bases map to TRBD2. The CDR3 runs 15 residues. J lost 5 bases, V lost 0 bases, and 3 bases had no gene match. Germline values: CDR1 MNHNY, CDR2 SVGAGI (reference sequence). The CDR3 sequence is CASSYSSGGKDTQYF. The CDR3 DNA is TGTGCCAGCAGTTACTCCAGCGGGGGGAAAGATACGCAGTATTTT.

This clonotype was found many times. The chain employs TRBV28 and TRBJ2-7; maybe TRBD1 (6 bases). Trimming cost V 7 bases and J 2 bases, with 15 bases left between them. The CDR3 contains 14 residues. Germline V gene lookup returns CDR1 MDHEN and CDR2 SYDVKM. The CDR3 is CASTLRGTAYEQYF. The CDR3 DNA follows: TGTGCCAGCACCCTGAGGGGGACCGCCTACGAGCAGTACTTC.

This clonotype was seen a handful of times. This chain uses TRBV7-2 with TRBJ1-6; TRBD1 might be the D (5 bases). Germline assignment: CDR1 SGHTA and CDR2 FQGNSA. Trimming took off 1 base at V and 6 bases at J, with 10 bases between the two ends. The CDR3 is made up of 15 amino acids. CDR3 coding DNA: TGTGCCAGCAGCTTAGTAAGGCAGGGTAATTCACCCCTCCACTTT. Residues: CASSLVRQGNSPLHF.

This chain joins TRBV23-1 and TRBJ2-5, with D tentatively TRBD1 or TRBD2 (5 bases each). TRBV23-1 is recorded as an ORF, its role being uncertain. This CDR3 is built from 17 residues. The V end lost 8 bases, the J end lost 1 base, and 23 bases lay between the germline ends. The CDR3 nucleotides read TGCGCCAGCGGGACGACGGCCACCGACTGGGGCCAAGAGACCCAGTACTTC. Amino acid sequence: CASGTTATDWGQETQYF.

There are many counts of this clonotype. The V and J genes are TRBV6-5 and TRBJ1-4; perhaps TRBD1 as D (5 bases). The germline V gene encodes CDR1 MNHEY and CDR2 SVGAGI. V lost 4 bases, J lost 8 bases, and 17 bases lay in between. The CDR3 extends over 15 amino acids. The CDR3: CASSSERGGFEKLFF. In nucleotides, the CDR3 is TGTGCCAGCAGTTCCGAACGGGGGGGATTCGAAAAACTGTTTTTT.

A few counts support this clonotype. The chain links TRBV12-3 or TRBV12-4 to TRBJ2-2, with 7 bases matching TRBD1. The CDR3 spans 16 residues. V lost 1 base and J lost 2; bases outside the gene matches: 4. CDR3 sequence reads: CASSLVGTVNTGELFF. The CDR3 DNA is TGTGCCAGCAGTTTAGTAGGGACAGTAAACACCGGGGAGCTGTTTTTT.